This T cell receptor (beta chain) was documented in a study of Graves' ophthalmopathy and Graves' hyperthyroidism. Study results and limitations: Most expanded thyroid clonotypes above 0.001 frequency also appeared in blood.

Orbital computed tomography, together with clinical symptoms, serum thyroxine, TRAb and thyroid ultrasound, was used for diagnosis. This CDR3 contains 13 residues. V gave up 4 bases and J gave up 6 bases, with 10 bases separating them. Germline CDR1 is SGHRS and CDR2 is YFSETQ. Comments on this clonotype: The antigen remains unidentified.

RNA served as the template for amplifying TCR beta CDR3 regions. The first-round RT-PCR employed HTBI primers together with the Qiagen OneStep RT-PCR kit. A multiplex PCR was then performed as the second round. Each CDR3 protein gets one entry after TCRdb re-called the multiplex PCR reads with MiXCR. The sample records fewer than 350,000 distinct CDR3 sequences, roughly 15% being singletons. The receptor comes from an adult man with Graves' ophthalmopathy. V usage is TRBV5-1 and J usage is TRBJ2-2; tentatively, D is TRBD1 or TRBD2 (5 bases each). Sequencing was done on a sample of peripheral blood. The CDR3 bases are TGCGCCAGCAGCCTAGCACAGGCCGGGGAGCTGTTTTTT. This sequence encodes CASSLAQAGELFF.